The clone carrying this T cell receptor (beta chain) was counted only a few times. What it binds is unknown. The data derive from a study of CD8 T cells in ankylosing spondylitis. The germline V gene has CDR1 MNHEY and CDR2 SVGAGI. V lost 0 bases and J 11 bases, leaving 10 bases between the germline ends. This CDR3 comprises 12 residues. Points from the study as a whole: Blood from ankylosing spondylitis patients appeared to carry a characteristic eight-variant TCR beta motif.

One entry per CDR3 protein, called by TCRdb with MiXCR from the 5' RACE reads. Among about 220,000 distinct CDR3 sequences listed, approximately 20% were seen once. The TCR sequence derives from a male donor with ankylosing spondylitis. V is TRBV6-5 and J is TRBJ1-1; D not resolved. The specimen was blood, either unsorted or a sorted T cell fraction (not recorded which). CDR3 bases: TGTGCCAGCAGTTACTCGGGTCGGGAGGCTTTCTTT. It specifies CASSYSGREAFF.